A selection of T cell receptor beta chains follows, all from one sample in a study of T cell responses to AZD1222 COVID-19 vaccine. Profiled with immunoSEQ multiplex PCR; TCRdb holds only in-frame clones, not every one. The profile covers about 110,000 clones, with 75% to 95% appearing a single time and about 6.8% taken by the ten largest. This sample comprised peripheral blood, obtained 28 days after the second AZD1222 dose. These receptors all come from an adult who received the AZD1222 COVID-19 vaccine. Both conserved end residues are part of each CDR3. The D gene is left open where the match is weak. Only some rows state a clone size, as once, few, many or a class for expanded clones.

clone_size,d_call,j_call,v_call,cdr3_nt,cdr3_aa
NA,NA,TRBJ2-7,TRBV6-2/TRBV6-3,TGTGCCAGCAGTTACCCTCAGCAGGGGCGCTCCTACGAGCAGTACTTC,CASSYPQQGRSYEQYF
NA,TRBD1,TRBJ1-6,TRBV6-5,TGTGCCAGCAGTTACTCCGGGACAGGGGGCGCCCTCCACTTT,CASSYSGTGGALHF
NA,NA,TRBJ1-2,TRBV4-1,TGCCCCAGCAGCCGACTACAGGGAGCTATTGATGGCTACACCTTC,CPSSRLQGAIDGYTF
NA,NA,TRBJ1-2,TRBV5-6,TGTGCCAGCAGCCGGGGGGCCGGAAATAGAAACTATGGCTACACCTTC,CASSRGAGNRNYGYTF
NA,NA,TRBJ1-5,TRBV6-2/TRBV6-3,TGTGCCAGCAGTTACTCCCTAGGAGGCAATCAGCCCCAGCATTTT,CASSYSLGGNQPQHF
NA,NA,TRBJ2-1,TRBV7-2,TGTGCCAGCAGCTTACGCTGGGGTGACAATGAGCAGTTCTTC,CASSLRWGDNEQFF
NA,TRBD2,TRBJ2-1,TRBV7-2,TGTGCCAGCGGAAGCGGGAGGGCCGGGCAGTCCTACAATGAGCAGTTCTTC,CASGSGRAGQSYNEQFF
NA,NA,TRBJ2-1,TRBV6-5,TGTGCCAGCAGAGCCTTAAATCCCTACAATGAGCAGTTCTTC,CASRALNPYNEQFF
NA,NA,TRBJ1-6,TRBV2,TGTGCCAGCACCCCAGACGGGGCGGATTCACCCCTCCACTTT,CASTPDGADSPLHF
NA,TRBD2,TRBJ2-3,TRBV28,TGTGCCAGCAGTATTCTAGCGGGGGGGCTTACAGATACGCAGTATTTT,CASSILAGGLTDTQYF
NA,TRBD1,TRBJ1-6,TRBV9,TGTGCCAGCAGCTTAGGGACAGGGGTTTCACCCCTCCACTTT,CASSLGTGVSPLHF
NA,TRBD2,TRBJ2-1,TRBV3-1/TRBV3-2,TGTGCCAGCAGGGAAGCGGGGTGGTCTACCAATGAGCAGTTCTTC,CASREAGWSTNEQFF
NA,TRBD2,TRBJ2-3,TRBV7-7,TGTGCTAGACGGACTAGCGGGAGCATCCCCACAGATACGCAGTATTTT,CARRTSGSIPTDTQYF
few,NA,TRBJ1-5,TRBV21-1,TGTGCCAGCAGCAAAGCGCCGTTTAAAAGGGTTCGAATCAAGCCCCAGCATTTT,CASSKAPFKRVRIKPQHF
few,NA,TRBJ2-7,TRBV4-1,TGCGCCAGCAGCCAAGAAGTAGTCTCACTACGAGGGCAGTACTTC,CASSQEVVSLRGQYF
NA,TRBD2,TRBJ2-7,TRBV5-1,TGCGCCAGCCGGGAGGGCACCTCCTACGAGCAGTACTTC,CASREGTSYEQYF
NA,NA,TRBJ1-2,TRBV6-5,TGTGCCAGCAAAGGGCAGGGGAACAACTATGGCTACACCTTC,CASKGQGNNYGYTF
NA,TRBD1,TRBJ1-2,TRBV7-9,TGTGCCAGCAGGCGAAGGGACAGGGGAGATGGCTACACCTTC,CASRRRDRGDGYTF
NA,TRBD1,TRBJ2-1,TRBV4-1,TGCGCCAGCAGCCAAGGCCTGGGACAGGGATCCTACAATGAGCAGTTCTTC,CASSQGLGQGSYNEQFF
NA,NA,TRBJ1-1,TRBV29-1,TGCAGCGTCGCCGAAGATGGAGCTTTCTTT,CSVAEDGAFF
NA,NA,TRBJ2-7,TRBV23-1,TGCGCCAGCAGTCAATCTCTACTGCCAGGATTATCCTACGAGCAGTACTTC,CASSQSLLPGLSYEQYF
NA,NA,TRBJ1-1,TRBV7-2,TGTGCCAGCAGCTTTAACAGGAGGGGCACTGAAGCTTTCTTT,CASSFNRRGTEAFF
NA,NA,TRBJ2-1,TRBV6-5,TGTGCCAGCAGTTCCCGGGACTATGAGCAGTTCTTC,CASSSRDYEQFF
NA,NA,TRBJ1-1,TRBV11-2,TGTGCCAGCATCAATTTAATGAACACTGAAGCTTTCTTT,CASINLMNTEAFF
NA,NA,TRBJ1-1,TRBV2,TGTGCCAGCAGTATCGGGGAGGACACTGAAGCTTTCTTT,CASSIGEDTEAFF
NA,TRBD1,TRBJ2-2,TRBV5-1,TGCGCCAGCAGCTTGGTGTGGGACAGGGGATTAAGCACCGGGGAGCTGTTTTTT,CASSLVWDRGLSTGELFF
NA,NA,TRBJ2-7,TRBV9,TGTGCCAGCAGCACCTGGGACTTAGCCCCCGAGCAGTACTTC,CASSTWDLAPEQYF
once,TRBD1,TRBJ1-1,TRBV12-5,TGTGCTAGTGGCCCACGGACAGGCCTAGGCATGAACACTGAAGCTTTCTTT,CASGPRTGLGMNTEAFF
NA,TRBD2,TRBJ2-3,TRBV27,TGTGCCAGCAGAAACGGGGGGGGCTTAGATACGCAGTATTTT,CASRNGGGLDTQYF
NA,NA,TRBJ2-7,TRBV5-4,TGTGCCACCCGGACGGACTCGTCCTACGAGCAGTACTTC,CATRTDSSYEQYF
NA,NA,TRBJ2-3,TRBV18,TGTGCCAGCTCGCTGGACAGCACAGATACGCAGTATTTT,CASSLDSTDTQYF
NA,NA,TRBJ1-5,TRBV3-1/TRBV3-2,TGTGCCAGCAGCCAAGATTATGGGGGGCTGAGCAATCAGCCCCAGCATTTT,CASSQDYGGLSNQPQHF
NA,NA,TRBJ1-2,TRBV6-1,TGTGCCAGCAGTGAAACGGGACAAACTAACTATGGCTACACCTTC,CASSETGQTNYGYTF
NA,NA,TRBJ1-2,TRBV27,TGTGCCAGCACTCGCGGACCGAACTATGGCTACACCTTC,CASTRGPNYGYTF
once,TRBD2,TRBJ2-3,TRBV18,TGTGCCAGCTCACCACCACTAGCGGGAGACACAGATACGCAGTATTTT,CASSPPLAGDTDTQYF
once,NA,TRBJ1-2,TRBV18,TGTGCCAGCTCACCTTATACAGGGCTGGATTATGGCTACACCTTC,CASSPYTGLDYGYTF
NA,NA,TRBJ1-1,TRBV5-4,TGTGCCAGCAGCTTGGGACAGACGAACACTGAAGCTTTCTTT,CASSLGQTNTEAFF
NA,NA,TRBJ1-4,TRBV6-5,TGTGCCAGCAGCCTAGAAAGGGGGGGGGAAAAACTGTTTTTT,CASSLERGGEKLFF
once,NA,TRBJ1-3,TRBV4-1,TGCGCCAGCAGCCAAGGACAGGTATTCTCTGGAAACACCATATATTTT,CASSQGQVFSGNTIYF
NA,NA,TRBJ2-6,TRBV4-1,TGCGCCAGCAGCCAAGAATCGGTCATGAGGGCCAACGTCCTGACTTTC,CASSQESVMRANVLTF
NA,NA,TRBJ1-2,TRBV11-3,TGTGCCAGCAGCTTGGACAGCGGAGGGGATGGCTACACCTTC,CASSLDSGGDGYTF
NA,NA,TRBJ2-7,TRBV9,TGTGCCAGCAGCCCATGGGGGGACACCAGCTCCGAGCAGTACTTC,CASSPWGDTSSEQYF
NA,NA,TRBJ1-2,TRBV4-1,TGCGCCAGCAGCCCGGGTAGCACAGGGAACTATGGCTACACCTTC,CASSPGSTGNYGYTF
NA,NA,TRBJ2-5,TRBV7-8,TGTGCCAGCAGCTCACGCACCGGGCCCTCAAGGGGGACCCAGTACTTC,CASSSRTGPSRGTQYF
NA,NA,TRBJ1-2,TRBV28,TGTGCCAGCAGTGCCCCGGGATTGATGGGCACCTTC,CASSAPGLMGTF
NA,TRBD1,TRBJ1-1,TRBV30,TGTGCCTGTGAGGGACAGCAGAACACTGAAGCTTTCTTT,CACEGQQNTEAFF
NA,TRBD2,TRBJ2-5,TRBV7-2,TGTGCCAGCAGCTTAGGAGCGGGGGCCCGAGAGACCCAGTACTTC,CASSLGAGARETQYF
NA,NA,TRBJ1-5,TRBV2,TGTGCCAGCAGTGAAGTGGACGCCAATCAGCCCCAGCATTTT,CASSEVDANQPQHF
few,TRBD2,TRBJ2-3,TRBV5-4,TGTGCCAGCAGCTTGGAGGGACTAGCGGGGGGATATAGCACAGATACGCAGTATTTT,CASSLEGLAGGYSTDTQYF
once,TRBD1,TRBJ1-2,TRBV5-4,TGTGCCAGCAGCGGGGACAGGGTGTATGGCTACACCTTC,CASSGDRVYGYTF
NA,NA,TRBJ1-5,TRBV10-2,TGCGCCAGCAGAGAGGGGTTAGGCAATCAGCCCCAGCATTTT,CASREGLGNQPQHF
NA,NA,TRBJ1-1,TRBV28,TGTGCCAGCAGTTGGACATTTAACACTGAAGCTTTCTTT,CASSWTFNTEAFF
NA,TRBD1,TRBJ1-5,TRBV6-2/TRBV6-3,TGTGCCAGCAGTTACGCCAGTCAGGGGGCTGGCAATCAGCCCCAGCATTTT,CASSYASQGAGNQPQHF
NA,NA,TRBJ2-2,TRBV10-2,TGCGCCAGCAACACAGTAGGAACCGGGGAGCTGTTTTTT,CASNTVGTGELFF
NA,TRBD1,TRBJ1-2,TRBV6-5,TGTGCCAGCAGCTCAGGGGGGCCCCGGACCTTTCGCTACACCTTC,CASSSGGPRTFRYTF
NA,TRBD1,TRBJ1-3,TRBV4-1,TGCGCCAGCAGCCCCCCAGGACAGGGAATGGGGGGAAACACCATATATTTT,CASSPPGQGMGGNTIYF
NA,TRBD1,TRBJ1-5,TRBV2,TGTGCCAGCAGTTTACGGACAGGTTCTCAGCCCCAGCATTTT,CASSLRTGSQPQHF
NA,NA,TRBJ2-7,TRBV4-1,TGCGCCAGCAGCCAAGAACGGGCCAGTTTCTACGAGCAGTACTTC,CASSQERASFYEQYF
NA,NA,TRBJ1-6,TRBV29-1,TGCAGCGCTCCGGAGGGGGGTTTGCCCTATAATTCACCCCTCCACTTT,CSAPEGGLPYNSPLHF